The next 14 T cell receptor beta chains were all read from a single sample in a study of T cell repertoires in aging, cancer and after chemotherapy. Multiplex touch-down PCR with TRB-A/B primers amplified rearranged V-D-J TRB sequences. MiXCR, applied by TCRdb to the multiplex PCR reads, yields one record per CDR3 protein. Of over 8,000 distinct CDR3 sequences listed, approximately 39% were seen once; the top ten hold roughly an eighth. TCR beta rearrangements were amplified from peripheral blood genomic DNA. The sample consisted of blood. The source is a human donor with a solid tumor.

The CDR3 region has the DNA TGTGCCTGGAGGGGGGTGGGTTTGGGACTTAACACCGGGGAGCTGTTTTTT. Translated, it gives CAWRGVGLGLNTGELFF. The V gene is TRBV30, the J gene TRBJ2-2; D perhaps matches TRBD2 (6 bases). This CDR3 region has 17 residues. Trimming cost V 3 bases and J 2 bases, with 19 bases left between them. CDR1 GTSNPN and CDR2 SVGIG come from the germline V gene (reference sequence).

The chain couples TRBV12-3 or TRBV12-4 to TRBJ1-2; D is possibly TRBD1 (5 bases). V gave up 3 bases and J gave up 9 bases, with 14 bases separating them. CDR3 size: 13 residues. Here the CDR3 reads CASSLGGYGSYTF. The DNA for the CDR3 is TGTGCCAGCAGTTTGGGGGGATATGGAAGCTACACCTTC.

This clonotype was seen a handful of times. This chain joins TRBV11-3 and TRBJ2-7; 13 bases are a match to TRBD2. Germline assignment: CDR1 SGHNT and CDR2 YENEEA. The V gene end was trimmed by 6 bases and the J gene end by 5 bases; junction bases not matched to a gene: 7. The CDR3 runs to 15 residues. The CDR3 sequence: CASSRGLAGADEQYF. In nucleotides, the CDR3 is TGTGCCAGCAGTCGCGGACTAGCGGGGGCCGACGAGCAGTACTTC. The full variable domain, its missing parts supplied by reference TRBV11-3 and TRBJ2-7, is EAGVVQSPRYKIIEKKQPVAFWCNPISGHNTLYWYLQNLGQGPELLIRYENEEAVDDSQLPKDRFSAERLKGVDSTLKIQPAELGDSAVYLCASSRGLAGADEQYFGPGTRLTVT.

This chain joins TRBV19 and TRBJ2-1; D is ambiguous. Germline V gives CDR1 LNHDA, CDR2 SQIVND (reference sequence). The CDR3 covers 15 residues. Trimming removed 3 bases at V and 0 bases at J, with 9 bases between. The CDR3: CASSIISSSYNEQFF. In nucleotides, the CDR3 is TGTGCCAGTAGTATCATTTCGAGCTCCTACAATGAGCAGTTCTTC.

The rearrangement joins TRBV6-1 to TRBJ2-3; D remains ambiguous. Trimming took off 6 bases at V and 0 bases at J, with 13 bases between the two ends. CDR3 length equals 15 residues. Looked up from germline, CDR1 is MNHNS and CDR2 is SASEGT. The CDR3 DNA reads as TGTGCCAGCAGCCAGGCGCAGCCTAGCACAGATACGCAGTATTTT. This codes for CASSQAQPSTDTQYF.

In its sample, this clonotype was seen a few times. J is TRBJ2-2 and V is TRBV6-1; no clear D gene. Trimming left V 8 bases short and J 0 bases short, with 10 bases between. Germline-derived CDR1 and CDR2 are MNHNS and SASEGT. The CDR3 consists of 14 residues. The CDR3 region has the DNA TGTGCCAGCGTAGTTTGGGCGAACACCGGGGAGCTGTTTTTT. It codes for CASVVWANTGELFF.

The chain is built from TRBV6-5 and TRBJ2-3; 7 positions agree with TRBD1. The ends lost 9 bases at V and 7 bases at J; junction bases unmatched: 16. The germline gives CDR1 MNHEY, CDR2 SVGAGI. CDR3 length: 15 residues. The CDR3 reads CASQGWGQKGNTQYF. In DNA, the CDR3 is TGTGCCAGTCAGGGATGGGGACAGAAGGGGAATACGCAGTATTTT.

The chain uses TRBV24-1 and TRBJ2-1, with unresolved D. The ends were cut back, 5 bases at V and 5 bases at J, with 15 bases in the middle. CDR3 length: 15 amino acids. The germline CDR1 and CDR2 sequences are KGHDR and SFDVKD. The CDR3 region is CATSANRRRNNEQFF. In nucleotides, the CDR3 is TGTGCCACCAGTGCTAACCGAAGAAGAAACAATGAGCAGTTCTTC.

This clonotype was seen more than once but under ten times. The V call is TRBV12-3 or TRBV12-4, the J call TRBJ2-2; 11 bases are a match to TRBD2. The CDR3 loop spans 18 amino acids. The J segment lost 0 bases and the V segment lost 5 bases, leaving 8 bases of the junction unmatched. The CDR3 sequence: CASSAGTSGHSNTGELFF. The CDR3 coding sequence is TGTGCCAGCAGTGCCGGGACTAGCGGACACTCGAACACCGGGGAGCTGTTTTTT.

This clonotype was observed a few times. The J gene is TRBJ1-4, the V gene TRBV11-3, with 8 bases identical to TRBD1. The junction had 9 bases not matched to a gene; V was cut back by 1 base and J by 5 bases. Germline values: CDR1 SGHNT, CDR2 YENEEA. This CDR3 has 17 residues. CDR3 nucleotides: TGTGCCAGCAGCTTAGCCCCTCGACAGGGGACGAATGAAAAACTGTTTTTT. Translation: CASSLAPRQGTNEKLFF.

This clonotype appeared a single time. The chain carries TRBV19 and TRBJ2-1; 7 bases align to TRBD1. This CDR3 is 11 amino acids long. CDR1 is LNHDA, CDR2 SQIVND, per germline (reference sequence). The CDR3 sequence: CVSIRGHEQFF. The CDR3 nucleotides are TGTGTTAGTATAAGGGGGCATGAGCAGTTCTTC.

This clonotype is medium-sized by share. The J gene is TRBJ1-1, the V gene TRBV11-3; D remains ambiguous. Germline V lookup: CDR1 SGHNT, CDR2 YENEEA. The CDR3 spans 12 residues. V gave up 6 bases and J gave up 9 bases, with 14 bases separating them. The CDR3 protein is CASSSREGKAFF. In DNA, the CDR3 is TGTGCCAGCAGTTCGAGGGAGGGTAAAGCTTTCTTT.

This clonotype turned up a few times. The rearrangement joins TRBV29-1 to TRBJ1-3; the D is unclear. Germline V gene lookup returns CDR1 SQVTM and CDR2 ANQGSEA. Trimming shortened V by 0 bases and J by 0 bases, and 15 bases separated the two germline ends. The CDR3 totals 17 residues. DNA of the CDR3: TGCAGCGTTGAAGATAGGGTGGACGGCAACTCTGGAAACACCATATATTTT. Its protein product is CSVEDRVDGNSGNTIYF. Full variable domain (outside the CDR3, taken from reference TRBV29-1 and TRBJ1-3): SAVISQKPSRDICQRGTSLTIQCQVDSQVTMMFWYRQQPGQSLTLIATANQGSEATYESGFVIDKFPISRPNLTFSTLTVSNMSPEDSSIYLCSVEDRVDGNSGNTIYFGEGSWLTVV.

This sequence joins TRBV19 and TRBJ1-5; D might be TRBD1 (6 bases). V lost 6 bases and J lost 4, with 7 bases in between. The CDR3 totals 12 residues. Germline V CDR1 and CDR2: LNHDA, SQIVND (reference sequence). The CDR3 reads CASRDRNQPQHF. The CDR3 coding sequence is TGTGCCAGTAGGGACAGAAATCAGCCCCAGCATTTT. The full variable domain, rest sourced from reference TRBV19 and TRBJ1-5, is DGGITQSPKYLFRKEGQNVTLSCEQNLNHDAMYWYRQDPGQGLRLIYYSQIVNDFQKGDIAEGYSVSREKKESFPLTVTSAQKNPTAFYLCASRDRNQPQHFGDGTRLSIL.